The present entry profiles one T cell receptor beta chain with its context. What antigen it recognizes has not been identified. Base qualities are not at hand, and no much larger clone is one base apart. Participants in the prospective study were enrolled through a virtual design, were aged 18 to 89 years, and lived in some 24 United States geographic areas. Cohort assignment in the prospective study relied on participant-reported clinical history from a screening survey and a study questionnaire. Exposed participants had been in contact, within 2 weeks of entering the study, with a person who had a PCR-confirmed or clinician-diagnosed case of COVID-19. In the prospective study, mobile phlebotomists collected whole blood, serum and a nasopharyngeal or oropharyngeal swab from each participant. Additional blood draws and questionnaires over an approximately 2-month period could optionally be provided by prospective study participants. Blood samples from the prospective study were shipped frozen or at room temperature prior to DNA extraction.

This sample was included in a study of blood T cell repertoires in COVID-19 (dated by TCRdb to between 2020 and 2021). Study-level background: Samples covering the acute and convalescent phases of COVID-19 were provided by collaborators in the United States, Italy and Spain. The material from the prospective study consisted of cDNA or gDNA derived from T cells, B-cell-depleted T cells, or PBMCs. The dataset comprised deeply sampled blood TCRbeta repertoires from subjects exposed to, actively infected with, or recovered from COVID-19. The repertoires were made available in a free public database intended to serve as a resource for research on the immune response to SARS-CoV-2. The samples were drawn from two sources: the first 160 participants of the ongoing ImmuneRACE study, and fewer than 1,500 subjects contributed by 6 global collaborators. The sample metadata nearly always contained a de-identified subject ID, COVID-19 status, age in years and sex. HLA class I and class II types, where available, came from metadata supplied by the sample provider rather than from assay-based typing. The full study reports these points: How much clinical and demographic metadata was included differed by source and by participant, and the metadata was provided uncurated.

From cysteine to phenylalanine, the CDR3 is 15 amino acids long. This entry keeps only the CDR3 DNA: 45 bases, framed from base 1. V loses 6 bases of germline sequence and J loses 4 bases, and the interval between the two ends is 16 bases. TCRbeta CDR3 regions were amplified from genomic DNA using the immunoSEQ Assay, a bias-controlled multiplex PCR. Concerning the study's data processing: The number of nucleated cells in each sample was estimated by amplification of reference gene primers within the assay. To quantify the absolute abundance of each unique TCRbeta CDR3 rearrangement, sequence reads were collapsed and filtered. For each sample, productive Simpson clonality was calculated as the square root of Simpson's diversity index over productive rearrangements. Entries here come from immuneACCESS through TCRdb and include only in-frame sequences with V and J called. Some clones fail to appear in such tables; in the studies checked, an unresolved V gene covers under half of the shortfall, and the cause of the remainder is unknown. V and J calls and clone size follow that table, whereas D and trimming were derived from the DNA. The sample table shows 250,000 to 300,000 clones, and roughly four fifths are seen once. The top ten hold roughly 4.7% of the sample.

This clonotype originated in a man aged 35 to 55 who had been exposed to COVID-19. Sequencing input: PBMCs or T cells enriched from blood (not recorded which). This chain joins TRBV23-1 to TRBJ1-3; the best D guess is TRBD1, with 5 bases matching. TRBV23-1 is assigned to the ORF class and has an uncertain function. The CDR3 here reads CASRGPQDRGNTIYF. DNA sequence: TGCGCCAGCAGGGGCCCACAGGATAGGGGAAACACCATATATTTT.